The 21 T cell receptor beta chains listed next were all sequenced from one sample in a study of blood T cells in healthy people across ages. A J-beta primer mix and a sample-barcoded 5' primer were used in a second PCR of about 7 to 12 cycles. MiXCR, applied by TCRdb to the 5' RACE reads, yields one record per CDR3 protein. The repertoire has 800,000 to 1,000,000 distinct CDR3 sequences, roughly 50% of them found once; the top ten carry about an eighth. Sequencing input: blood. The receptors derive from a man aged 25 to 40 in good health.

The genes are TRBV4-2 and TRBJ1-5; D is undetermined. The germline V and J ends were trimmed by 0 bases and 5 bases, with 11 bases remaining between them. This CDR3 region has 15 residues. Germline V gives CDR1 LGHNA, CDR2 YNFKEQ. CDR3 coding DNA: TGTGCCAGCAGCCAAGACGGTGAGGTTCATCAGCCCCAGCATTTT. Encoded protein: CASSQDGEVHQPQHF.

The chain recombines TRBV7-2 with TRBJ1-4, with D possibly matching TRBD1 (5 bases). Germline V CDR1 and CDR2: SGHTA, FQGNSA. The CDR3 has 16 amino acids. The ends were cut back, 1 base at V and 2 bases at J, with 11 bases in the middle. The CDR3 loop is CASSLVSGGTNEKLFF. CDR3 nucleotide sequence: TGTGCCAGCAGCTTAGTTTCCGGGGGGACTAATGAAAAACTGTTTTTT. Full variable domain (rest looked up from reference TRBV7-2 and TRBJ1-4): GAGVSQSPSNKVTEKGKDVELRCDPISGHTALYWYRQSLGQGLEFLIYFQGNSAPDKSGLPSDRFSAERTGGSVSTLTIQRTQQEDSAVYLCASSLVSGGTNEKLFFGSGTQLSVL.

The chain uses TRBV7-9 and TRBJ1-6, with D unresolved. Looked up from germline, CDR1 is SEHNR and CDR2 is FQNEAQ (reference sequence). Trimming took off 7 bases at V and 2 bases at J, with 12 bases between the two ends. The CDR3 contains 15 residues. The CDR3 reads CASTSGDAYNSPLHF. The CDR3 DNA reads TGTGCCAGCACCTCCGGGGATGCCTATAATTCACCCCTCCACTTT.

CDR3: CAWSALGGYYGYTF. Written as DNA, the CDR3 is TGTGCCTGGAGCGCCCTGGGAGGGTACTATGGCTACACCTTC. V usage is TRBV30 and J usage is TRBJ1-2, with D uncertain. V shed 3 bases and J shed 3 bases, with 14 bases lying between them. The CDR3 length is 14 residues. The germline CDR1 and CDR2 sequences are GTSNPN and SVGIG (reference sequence).

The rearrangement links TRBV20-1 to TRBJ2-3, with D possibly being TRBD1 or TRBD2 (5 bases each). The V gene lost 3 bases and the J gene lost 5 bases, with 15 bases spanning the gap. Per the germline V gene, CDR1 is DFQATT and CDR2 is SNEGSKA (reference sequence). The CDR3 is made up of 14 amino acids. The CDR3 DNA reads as TGCAGTGCTAGCGGGGCCTCTAGGGAAGATACGCAGTATTTT. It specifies CSASGASREDTQYF.

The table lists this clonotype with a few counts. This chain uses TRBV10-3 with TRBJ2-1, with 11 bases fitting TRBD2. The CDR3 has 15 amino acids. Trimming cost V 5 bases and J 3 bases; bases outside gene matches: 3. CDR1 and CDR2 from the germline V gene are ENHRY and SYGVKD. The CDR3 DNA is TGTGCCATCAGTAAAACTAGCGGGGGCTACAATGAGCAGTTCTTC. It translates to CAISKTSGGYNEQFF.

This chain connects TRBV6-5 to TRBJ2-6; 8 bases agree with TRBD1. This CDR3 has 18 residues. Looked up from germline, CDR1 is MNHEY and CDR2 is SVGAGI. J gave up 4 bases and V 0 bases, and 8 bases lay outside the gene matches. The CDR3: CASSYSGQGVPGANVLTF. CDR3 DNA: TGTGCCAGCAGTTACTCTGGACAGGGTGTCCCCGGGGCCAACGTCCTGACTTTC.

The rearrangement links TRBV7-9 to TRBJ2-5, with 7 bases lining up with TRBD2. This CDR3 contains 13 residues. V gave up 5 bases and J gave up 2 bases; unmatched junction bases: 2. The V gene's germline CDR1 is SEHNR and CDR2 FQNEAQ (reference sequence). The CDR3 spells CASSGTNQETQYF. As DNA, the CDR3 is TGTGCCAGCAGCGGGACTAATCAAGAGACCCAGTACTTC.

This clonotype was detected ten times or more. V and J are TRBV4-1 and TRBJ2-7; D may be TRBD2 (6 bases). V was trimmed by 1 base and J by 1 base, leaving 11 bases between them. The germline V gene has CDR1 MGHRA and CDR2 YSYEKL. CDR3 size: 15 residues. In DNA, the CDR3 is TGCGCCAGCAGCCAAGGGAGGGGCTCATCCTACGAGCAGTACTTC. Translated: CASSQGRGSSYEQYF.

CDR3 protein: CASRTTSGGAYEQYF. CDR3 bases: TGTGCCAGCAGAACGACTAGCGGGGGCGCCTACGAGCAGTACTTC. The rearrangement links TRBV6-2 or TRBV6-3 to TRBJ2-7; 12 bases are shared with TRBD2. J gave up 2 bases and V 6 bases, and 5 bases lay outside the gene matches. The CDR3 is 15 amino acids. From germline, CDR1 is MNHEY and CDR2 SVGEGT.

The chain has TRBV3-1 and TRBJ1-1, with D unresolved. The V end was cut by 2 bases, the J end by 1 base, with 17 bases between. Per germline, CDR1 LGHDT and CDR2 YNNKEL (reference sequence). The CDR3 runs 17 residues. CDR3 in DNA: TGTGCCAGCAGCCAATTCTTTGGTGGGTACAAGAACACTGAAGCTTTCTTT. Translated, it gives CASSQFFGGYKNTEAFF.

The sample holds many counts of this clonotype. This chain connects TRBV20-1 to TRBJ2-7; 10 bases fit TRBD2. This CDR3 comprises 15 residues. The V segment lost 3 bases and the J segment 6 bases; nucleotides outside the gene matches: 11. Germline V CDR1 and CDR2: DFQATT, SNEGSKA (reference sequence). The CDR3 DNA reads TGCAGTGCTAGTTCCCAATGGACTAGCGGCTCCGAGCAGTACTTC. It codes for CSASSQWTSGSEQYF.

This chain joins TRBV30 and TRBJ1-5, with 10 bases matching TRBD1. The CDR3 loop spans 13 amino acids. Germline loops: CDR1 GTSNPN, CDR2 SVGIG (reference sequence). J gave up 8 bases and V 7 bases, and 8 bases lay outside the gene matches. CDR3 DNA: TGTGCCTATTCCCGGGACAGGGGAGAGCCCCAGCATTTT. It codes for CAYSRDRGEPQHF.

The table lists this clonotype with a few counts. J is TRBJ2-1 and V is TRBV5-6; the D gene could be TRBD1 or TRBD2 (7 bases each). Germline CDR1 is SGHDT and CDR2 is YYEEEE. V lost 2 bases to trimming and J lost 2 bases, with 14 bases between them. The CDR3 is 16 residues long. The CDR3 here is CASSLWEGATYNEQFF. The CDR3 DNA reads TGTGCCAGCAGCTTATGGGAGGGGGCGACCTACAATGAGCAGTTCTTC.

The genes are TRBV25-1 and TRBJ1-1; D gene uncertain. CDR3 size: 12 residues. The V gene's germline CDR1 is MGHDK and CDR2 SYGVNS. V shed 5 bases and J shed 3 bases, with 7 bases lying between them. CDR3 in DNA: TGTGCCAGCAGTTTCGAGTACACTGAAGCTTTCTTT. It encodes CASSFEYTEAFF.

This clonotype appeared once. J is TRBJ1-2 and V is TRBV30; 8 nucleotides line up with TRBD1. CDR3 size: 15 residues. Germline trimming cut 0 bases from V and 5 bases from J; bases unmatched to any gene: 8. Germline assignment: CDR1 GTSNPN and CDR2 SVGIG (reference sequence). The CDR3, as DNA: TGTGCCTGGAGTGTCGGGACAGGCCCTTTTTATGGCTACACCTTC. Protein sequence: CAWSVGTGPFYGYTF. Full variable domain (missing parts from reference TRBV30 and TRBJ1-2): SQTIHQWPATLVQPVGSPLSLECTVEGTSNPNLYWYRQAAGRGLQLLFYSVGIGQISSEVPQNLSASRPQDRQFILSSKKLLLSDSGFYLCAWSVGTGPFYGYTFGSGTRLTVV.

The CDR3 region is CASSAQQGFDQPQHF. Written as DNA, the CDR3 is TGTGCCAGCAGCGCACAACAGGGTTTCGATCAGCCCCAGCATTTT. V gene TRBV7-2 combines with J gene TRBJ1-5; tentative D call: TRBD1 (6 bases). Trimming cost V 5 bases and J 5 bases, with 16 bases left between them. Germline-derived CDR1 and CDR2 are SGHTA and FQGNSA. This CDR3 is built from 15 residues.

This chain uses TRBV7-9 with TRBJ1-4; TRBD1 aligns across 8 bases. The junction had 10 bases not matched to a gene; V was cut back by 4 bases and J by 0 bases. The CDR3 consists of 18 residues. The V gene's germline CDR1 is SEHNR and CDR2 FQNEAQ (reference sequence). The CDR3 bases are TGTGCCAGCAGCTCCCTAATGGGACAGGCTGCAACTAATGAAAAACTGTTTTTT. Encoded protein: CASSSLMGQAATNEKLFF.

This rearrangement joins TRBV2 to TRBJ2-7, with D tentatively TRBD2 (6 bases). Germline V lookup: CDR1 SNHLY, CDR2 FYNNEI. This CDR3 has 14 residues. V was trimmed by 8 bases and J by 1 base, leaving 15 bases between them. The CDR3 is CASSRSSGSYEQYF. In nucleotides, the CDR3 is TGTGCCAGCTCTCGGAGTAGCGGATCCTACGAGCAGTACTTC.

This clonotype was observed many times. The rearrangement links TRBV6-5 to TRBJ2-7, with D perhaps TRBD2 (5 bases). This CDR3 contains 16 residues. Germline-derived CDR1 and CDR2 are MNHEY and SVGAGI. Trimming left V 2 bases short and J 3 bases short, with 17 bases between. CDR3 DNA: TGTGCCAGCAGTTACCGAGGCGGAGGAACCAGCTACGAGCAGTACTTC. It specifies CASSYRGGGTSYEQYF.

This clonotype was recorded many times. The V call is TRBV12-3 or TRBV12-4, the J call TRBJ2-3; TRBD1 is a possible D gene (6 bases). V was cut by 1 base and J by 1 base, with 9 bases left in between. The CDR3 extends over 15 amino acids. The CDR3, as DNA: TGTGCCAGCAGTTTAGGGGGGCAGGGCACAGATACGCAGTATTTT. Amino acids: CASSLGGQGTDTQYF.